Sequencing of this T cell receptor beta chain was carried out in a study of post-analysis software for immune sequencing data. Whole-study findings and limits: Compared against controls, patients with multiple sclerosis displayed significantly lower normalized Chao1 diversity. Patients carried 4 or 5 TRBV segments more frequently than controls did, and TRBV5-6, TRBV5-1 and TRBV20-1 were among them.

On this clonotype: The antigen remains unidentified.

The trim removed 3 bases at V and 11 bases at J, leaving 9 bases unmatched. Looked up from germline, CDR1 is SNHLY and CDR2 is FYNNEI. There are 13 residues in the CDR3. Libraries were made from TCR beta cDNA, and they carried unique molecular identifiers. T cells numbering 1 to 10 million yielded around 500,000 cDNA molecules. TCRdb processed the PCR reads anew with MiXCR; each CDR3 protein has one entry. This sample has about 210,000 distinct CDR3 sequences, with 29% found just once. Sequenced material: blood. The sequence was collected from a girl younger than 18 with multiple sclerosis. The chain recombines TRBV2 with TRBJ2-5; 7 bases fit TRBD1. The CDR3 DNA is TGTGCCAGCAGTGACTCAAGGGGGCAGGAGCAGTACTTC. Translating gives CASSDSRGQEQYF.